This T cell receptor (beta chain) is from a study of blood T cell repertoires in COVID-19. Study background: Sites in the United States, Italy and Spain provided acute and convalescent COVID-19 samples.

There are 15 residues in the CDR3. J was trimmed by 4 bases and V by 3 bases; bases with no gene match: 4. Germline CDR1 is SGHTA and CDR2 is FQGNSA. Generated by immunoSEQ multiplex PCR, the TCRdb table keeps only in-frame clones and is missing some. The repertoire consists of about 230,000 clones, with around 85% occurring once and the leading ten covering approximately 8%. This sequence was found in a woman at least 80 years old with acute or convalescent COVID-19. Sequencing was performed on peripheral blood. V and J are TRBV7-2 and TRBJ1-2; 11 bases match TRBD1. The CDR3 nucleotides read TGTGCCAGCAGCTTGACAGGACAGGGGGCCTATGGCTACACCTTC. Its translation is CASSLTGQGAYGYTF.